This T cell receptor (beta chain) was recovered during a study of OX40 agonist ivuxolimab in advanced cancers. Study summary: Among those enrolled, mean age was about 58 years (range roughly 23 to 79) and over 70% were male. Partial responses, seen in three patients, involved one hepatocellular carcinoma and two cutaneous melanomas. Prior checkpoint blockade (anti-PD-1, anti-PD-L1 or anti-CTLA-4) was permitted; approximately 44% had it.

Using immunoSEQ multiplex PCR, the repertoire was profiled, and TCRdb retains in-frame clones only, with some absent. Of 40,000 or so clones listed, 85% to 90% are singletons. This CDR3 has 16 amino acids. In germline, CDR1 is SGDLS, CDR2 YYNGEE. V dropped 4 bases and J dropped 2; count of bases not matched to a gene: 10. This TCR was recovered from an adult with an advanced solid tumor such as melanoma, head and neck, liver or kidney cancer. The sample consisted of CD4+ or CD8+ T cells sorted from blood, taken in a trial of the OX40 agonist ivuxolimab. The rearrangement links TRBV9 to TRBJ1-2, with 8 bases aligning to TRBD1. This CDR3 is CASSPVGTGGNYGYTF. CDR3 coding DNA: TGTGCCAGCAGCCCTGTAGGGACAGGAGGGAACTATGGCTACACCTTC.